Listed here are 15 T cell receptor beta chains from one sample, sequenced in a study of blood T cell repertoires in COVID-19. Sequencing was performed with immunoSEQ multiplex PCR; in TCRdb, only in-frame clones are kept and a portion is missing. The table lists approximately 200,000 clones, 87% of them singletons. The sample consisted of PBMCs or T cells enriched from blood (not recorded which). The receptors derive from a young man who had recovered from COVID-19.

The chain joins TRBV4-1 to TRBJ1-2; possible D gene TRBD1, 5 bases. V lost 3 bases and J 6 bases, leaving 14 bases between the germline ends. From germline, CDR1 is MGHRA and CDR2 YSYEKL. The CDR3 spans 14 residues. The CDR3, as DNA: TGCGCCAGCAGCCAGCGACAGAATTCAGATGGCTACACCTTC. Translating it yields CASSQRQNSDGYTF.

This chain joins TRBV11-2 and TRBJ2-7; 10 nucleotides match TRBD2. Losses at the gene ends were 6 bases for V and 3 bases for J; bases not matched to a gene: 5. The CDR3 is 14 residues long. Germline V lookup: CDR1 SGHAT, CDR2 FQNNGV. CDR3 in DNA: TGTGCCAGCAGGCCGGGACTAGCGAGCTACGAGCAGTACTTC. This gives the protein CASRPGLASYEQYF.

This clone is a singleton in its sample. The chain has TRBV7-3 and TRBJ2-3; 13 bases fit TRBD2. The CDR3 loop spans 16 amino acids. After removal of 6 bases from V and 4 bases from J, the junction contained 7 bases not matched to a gene. Germline CDR1 reads SGHTA; CDR2 reads FQGTGA. DNA for the CDR3: TGTGCCAGCAGTCGCGGGACTAGCGGGGCGGCAGATACGCAGTATTTT. Its protein product is CASSRGTSGAADTQYF.

The chain combines TRBV2 with TRBJ1-1; TRBD1 matches at 7 bases. This CDR3 contains 17 residues. Trimming at V came to 7 bases and at J to 5 bases, leaving 19 bases not matched to a gene. CDR1 SNHLY and CDR2 FYNNEI come from the germline V gene. The CDR3 here is CASKQYEGGSLRTEAFF. The DNA of the CDR3 is TGTGCCAGCAAACAGTATGAAGGGGGCTCTCTAAGGACTGAAGCTTTCTTT.

This rearrangement joins TRBV7-8 to TRBJ2-2, with D perhaps matching TRBD1 (6 bases). CDR3 length equals 17 residues. Looked up from germline, CDR1 is SGHVS and CDR2 is FQNEAQ. V lost 2 bases, J lost 6 bases, and 19 bases lay in between. CDR3 in amino acids: CASSLMGQGRFAGELFF. DNA of the CDR3: TGTGCCAGCAGCTTAATGGGCCAGGGGCGTTTTGCCGGGGAGCTGTTTTTT.

The chain combines TRBV5-1 with TRBJ1-2; 8 bases line up with TRBD1. With 8 bases clipped from V and 5 bases from J, the junction kept 11 bases outside the gene matches. The CDR3 consists of 14 residues. Germline V gene lookup returns CDR1 SGHRS and CDR2 YFSETQ. In DNA, the CDR3 is TGCGCCAGGGCCTTTGACAGGGGTGGTTATGGCTACACCTTC. Encoded protein: CARAFDRGGYGYTF.

This chain connects TRBV6-5 to TRBJ2-2; D may be TRBD1 (5 bases). CDR3 size: 13 residues. CDR1 MNHEY and CDR2 SVGAGI come from the germline V gene. V gave up 6 bases and J gave up 7 bases, with 12 bases separating them. CDR3 amino acids: CASRGSGYGELFF. The CDR3, as DNA: TGTGCCAGCAGAGGTTCAGGGTACGGGGAGCTGTTTTTT.

This chain uses TRBV24-1 with TRBJ1-5; D might be TRBD1 (5 bases). The CDR3 has 15 amino acids. Germline V gene data show CDR1 as KGHDR and CDR2 as SFDVKD. The V gene lost 2 bases and the J gene lost 6 bases, with 13 bases spanning the gap. The CDR3 bases are TGTGCCACCAGTGATTCGACAGAAAAAAGTCAGCCCCAGCATTTT. Its protein product is CATSDSTEKSQPQHF.

The chain is built from TRBV6-5 and TRBJ2-1; D perhaps matches TRBD2 (6 bases). Germline-derived CDR1 and CDR2 are MNHEY and SVGAGI. The CDR3 extends over 16 amino acids. Trimming removed 2 bases from V and 9 bases from J, with 20 bases in between. The CDR3 sequence is CASSYLIGSTRTEQFF. The CDR3 DNA is TGTGCCAGCAGTTACCTTATCGGGAGCACACGGACTGAGCAGTTCTTC.

CDR3 sequence: CASSIRDRGETQYF. In nucleotides, the CDR3 is TGCGCCAGCAGCATCCGGGACAGGGGGGAGACCCAGTACTTC. The chain recombines TRBV5-1 with TRBJ2-5, with 11 positions matching TRBD1. With V trimmed by 4 bases and J by 5 bases, 4 bases remained unmatched. The germline V gene has CDR1 SGHRS and CDR2 YFSETQ. This CDR3 region has 14 residues.

The chain carries TRBV14 and TRBJ2-3, with no clear D. The germline V gene has CDR1 SGHDN and CDR2 FVKESK. V dropped 4 bases and J dropped 0 bases, with 11 bases sitting between them. This CDR3 comprises 15 residues. CDR3 bases: TGTGCCAGCAGCCGCCTAGAAGCTAGCACAGATACGCAGTATTTT. This codes for CASSRLEASTDTQYF.

A word on this clone: Other DNA sequences in this sample translate to the same CDR3. The V gene is TRBV4-2, the J gene TRBJ1-3, with 7 bases fitting TRBD1. The germline V gene encodes CDR1 LGHNA and CDR2 YNFKEQ. V gave up 0 bases and J gave up 2 bases; unmatched junction bases: 1. The CDR3 sequence is 15 residues long. The CDR3 DNA sequence: TGTGCCAGCAGCCAAGACACAGGGGCTGGAAACACCATATATTTT. The encoded protein is CASSQDTGAGNTIYF.

The chain couples TRBV7-2 to TRBJ1-2, with unresolved D. Per germline, CDR1 SGHTA and CDR2 FQGNSA. There are 14 residues in the CDR3. Trimming took 5 bases from V and 0 from J, leaving 10 bases between them. The CDR3 protein is CASSLPIPNYGYTF. The CDR3 DNA reads TGTGCCAGCAGCCTACCGATTCCTAACTATGGCTACACCTTC.

The table lists this clone with a few counts. This chain joins TRBV9 and TRBJ1-5, with TRBD1 matching over 9 bases. The CDR3 totals 14 residues. CDR1 SGDLS and CDR2 YYNGEE come from the germline V gene. V trimming: 3 bases; J trimming: 7 bases; junction bases outside the gene matches: 5. The CDR3 region is CASSGGTGNQPQHF. The CDR3 DNA reads TGTGCCAGCAGCGGGGGGACAGGGAACCAGCCCCAGCATTTT. The full variable domain, its missing parts supplied by reference TRBV9 and TRBJ1-5, is DSGVTQTPKHLITATGQRVTLRCSPRSGDLSVYWYQQSLDQGLQFLIQYYNGEERAKGNILERFSAQQFPDLHSELNLSSLELGDSALYFCASSGGTGNQPQHFGDGTRLSIL.

The V and J genes are TRBV13 and TRBJ2-6, with D maybe TRBD1 (5 bases). Trimming removed 2 bases at V and 1 base at J, with 18 bases between. Looked up from germline, CDR1 is PRHDT and CDR2 is FYEKMQ (reference sequence). This CDR3 spans 19 amino acids. The CDR3 DNA follows: TGTGCCAGCAGCTTACCCGTAAGGGGCCTTACTTCTGGGGCCAACGTCCTGACTTTC. Amino acids: CASSLPVRGLTSGANVLTF.